Presented here are 17 T cell receptor beta chains from one specimen sequenced in a study of cytomegalovirus exposure and HLA in healthy donors. The PCR was carried out with 60 Vbeta primers and 13 Jbeta primers. Only in-frame clones appear in the TCRdb table, and some are missing; sequencing was by immunoSEQ multiplex PCR. Of about 18,000 clones detected, about 74% appear once; the ten largest clones hold about 4%. The sequenced sample consisted of PBMCs. Receptor source: a man aged 18-30 years in good health and CMV-seronegative.

A single count supports this clone. The chain has TRBV6-5 and TRBJ2-7, with TRBD2 matching 7 bases. Germline V lookup: CDR1 MNHEY, CDR2 SVGAGI. The CDR3 runs to 13 residues. The ends lost 5 bases at V and 1 base at J; junction bases unmatched: 2. Here the CDR3 reads CASSDGGSYEQYF. CDR3 coding DNA: TGTGCCAGCAGTGACGGGGGGTCCTACGAGCAGTACTTC.

This clone was counted once. This chain joins TRBV5-1 and TRBJ1-4, with D perhaps matching TRBD1 (5 bases). The CDR3 loop spans 15 amino acids. Germline assignment: CDR1 SGHRS and CDR2 YFSETQ. Trimming stripped 4 bases from V and 8 bases from J, with 18 bases between. The CDR3 nucleotides read TGCGCCAGCAGCCCGACCGGGGGACCCTCAGAAAAACTGTTTTTT. This translates into CASSPTGGPSEKLFF.

V gene TRBV5-1 combines with J gene TRBJ2-3, with 10 nucleotides matching TRBD2. Losses at the gene ends were 0 bases for V and 0 bases for J; bases not matched to a gene: 1. CDR1 is SGHRS, CDR2 YFSETQ, per germline. This CDR3 contains 16 residues. CDR3 sequence reads: CASSLATSGSTDTQYF. For the CDR3, the DNA is TGCGCCAGCAGCTTGGCGACTAGCGGGAGCACAGATACGCAGTATTTT.

This chain links TRBV6-6 with TRBJ2-1; 10 positions agree with TRBD2. There are 14 residues in the CDR3. Germline CDR1 MNHNY, CDR2 SVGAGI (reference sequence). With 6 bases clipped from V and 5 bases from J, the junction kept 4 bases outside the gene matches. Written as DNA, the CDR3 is TGTGCCAGCAGGGGGACTAGCGCGGACAATGAGCAGTTCTTC. Protein sequence: CASRGTSADNEQFF.

This clone was counted between two and nine times. The CDR3 here is CASGLNSNQPQHF. The CDR3 coding sequence is TGTGCCAGCGGACTCAATAGCAATCAGCCCCAGCATTTT. This chain joins TRBV2 and TRBJ1-5, with no clear D. This CDR3 spans 13 amino acids. In germline, CDR1 is SNHLY, CDR2 FYNNEI. Between the trimmed V and J ends, which lost 8 bases and 0 bases, there was a span of 8 bases.

This chain links TRBV4-3 with TRBJ1-5; D uncertain. From germline, CDR1 is LGHNA and CDR2 YSLEER. V was trimmed by 0 bases and J by 1 base, leaving 7 bases between them. This CDR3 is 15 amino acids long. The CDR3 nucleotides are TGCGCCAGCAGCCAAGATCCTCTGAGCAATCAGCCCCAGCATTTT. Amino acids: CASSQDPLSNQPQHF.

This sequence joins TRBV29-1 and TRBJ2-7; 10 bases match TRBD2. This CDR3 contains 16 residues. Trimming removed 5 bases from V and 1 base from J; junction bases left unmatched: 11. The germline gives CDR1 SQVTM, CDR2 ANQGSEA. For the CDR3, the DNA is TGCAGCGTTATTGTAAGACTAGCGGGTCCATCCTACGAGCAGTACTTC. This sequence encodes CSVIVRLAGPSYEQYF.

V and J are TRBV30 and TRBJ1-5; D is unclear. The CDR3 has 13 amino acids. CDR1 and CDR2 (germline): GTSNPN, SVGIG (reference sequence). Deletions cut 2 bases from V and 9 bases from J, with 14 bases between. Written as DNA, the CDR3 is TGTGCCTGGAGTAAGAACCCCTCCGGGCCCCAGCATTTT. Translated, it gives CAWSKNPSGPQHF.

CDR3 in amino acids: CASITGGMVIDTQYF. CDR3 DNA sequence: TGCGCCAGCATTACGGGAGGGATGGTTATAGATACGCAGTATTTT. The chain recombines TRBV5-1 with TRBJ2-3, with 8 bases matching TRBD2. This CDR3 contains 15 residues. Germline V gene lookup returns CDR1 SGHRS and CDR2 YFSETQ. V gave up 6 bases and J gave up 5 bases; unmatched junction bases: 11.

The genes are TRBV5-1 and TRBJ1-3, with TRBD1 as a possible D gene (5 bases). V was trimmed by 4 bases and J by 1 base, leaving 12 bases between them. Germline values: CDR1 SGHRS, CDR2 YFSETQ. The CDR3 is 15 residues long. The CDR3 coding sequence is TGCGCCAGCAGCCGGGACTCGGCGTCTGGAAACACCATATATTTT. Residues: CASSRDSASGNTIYF.

This clone has a handful of counts. The chain joins TRBV7-2 to TRBJ2-7; 7 bases agree with TRBD2. V shed 4 bases, J shed 7 bases, and the junction held 4 bases outside the gene matches. This CDR3 has 12 amino acids. Germline V gene data show CDR1 as SGHTA and CDR2 as FQGNSA. CDR3 nucleotide sequence: TGTGCCAGCAGCTCCCAGGGAGGGGAGCAGTACTTC. Translation gives CASSSQGGEQYF.

This chain connects TRBV5-1 to TRBJ1-1; D not resolved. The germline V gene has CDR1 SGHRS and CDR2 YFSETQ. The V gene lost 0 bases and the J gene lost 0 bases, with 9 bases spanning the gap. The CDR3 is 15 amino acids. For the CDR3, the DNA is TGCGCCAGCAGCTTGGGTGTCAGATTGAACACTGAAGCTTTCTTT. This gives the protein CASSLGVRLNTEAFF.

The chain uses TRBV5-1 and TRBJ1-6, with TRBD1 matching over 7 bases. The V and J ends lost 7 bases and 10 bases, in that order; junction bases with no gene match: 8. Germline V CDR1 and CDR2: SGHRS, YFSETQ. The CDR3 spans 13 residues. CDR3 protein: CASALTGRSPLHF. The DNA for the CDR3 is TGCGCCAGCGCACTGACAGGGCGATCACCCCTCCACTTT.

The V gene is TRBV5-1, the J gene TRBJ1-1; D not certain. The CDR3 extends over 15 amino acids. In germline, CDR1 is SGHRS, CDR2 YFSETQ. V was clipped by 0 bases and J by 3 bases, with 12 bases between them. The CDR3 protein is CASSLVRPRDTEAFF. The CDR3 region has the DNA TGCGCCAGCAGCTTGGTGCGCCCGAGGGACACTGAAGCTTTCTTT. Drawing the rest from reference TRBV5-1 and TRBJ1-1, the complete variable domain is KAGVTQTPRYLIKTRGQQVTLSCSPISGHRSVSWYQQTPGQGLQFLFEYFSETQRNKGNFPGRFSGRQFSNSRSEMNVSTLELGDSALYLCASSLVRPRDTEAFFGQGTRLTVV.

V and J are TRBV6-5 and TRBJ2-7; the match to TRBD1 covers 9 bases. CDR1 and CDR2 (germline): MNHEY, SVGAGI. V was clipped by 5 bases and J by 3 bases; unmatched bases: 5. The CDR3 has 14 amino acids. This chain's CDR3 is CASSRRDRVYEQYF. As DNA, the CDR3 is TGTGCCAGCAGTCGAAGGGACAGGGTCTACGAGCAGTACTTC.

The chain uses TRBV30 and TRBJ1-1; 7 bases map to TRBD1. Germline V gene lookup returns CDR1 GTSNPN and CDR2 SVGIG (reference sequence). The CDR3 has 13 amino acids. The junction had 9 bases not matched to a gene; V was cut back by 3 bases and J by 8 bases. The CDR3 region has the DNA TGTGCCTGGAGAAATCGGGACAGAGGCGAAGCTTTCTTT. Translation: CAWRNRDRGEAFF.

This chain links TRBV6-1 with TRBJ2-5, with D possibly matching TRBD1 (6 bases). V gave up 3 bases and J gave up 0 bases, with 11 bases separating them. Germline V gene sequence: CDR1 MNHNS, CDR2 SASEGT. CDR3 length: 15 residues. The CDR3 DNA sequence: TGTGCCAGCAGTGACCAGGGGTTCCACCAAGAGACCCAGTACTTC. Translation gives CASSDQGFHQETQYF.